The entry below gives a single TCR beta chain sequence along with its context. The data originate from a study of CD8 T cells in Susac syndrome. It was with random hexamers that 0.5 to 1 ug RNA was reverse transcribed. Multiplex PCR with immunoSEQ amplified the TCR beta CDR3 across 54 Vbeta and 13 Jbeta. TCRdb reprocessed the immunoSEQ multiplex PCR reads with MiXCR, giving one entry per CDR3 protein. The sample has around 160,000 distinct CDR3 sequences; 85% to 95% are singletons. TEMRA cells were FACS-enriched, with CD8+ and CD4+ T cells isolated negatively. The V and J ends lost 0 bases and 4 bases respectively, with 13 bases between them. CDR1 is SNHLY, CDR2 FYNNEI, per germline. This CDR3 spans 16 amino acids.

This rearrangement joins TRBV2 to TRBJ2-1; D is unresolved. The sample consisted of CD4+ T cells from PBMCs. This TCR derives from a human donor in good health. The chain's CDR3 is CASSEALTTKYNEQFF. The CDR3 DNA sequence: TGTGCCAGCAGTGAAGCACTAACTACAAAATACAATGAGCAGTTCTTC.